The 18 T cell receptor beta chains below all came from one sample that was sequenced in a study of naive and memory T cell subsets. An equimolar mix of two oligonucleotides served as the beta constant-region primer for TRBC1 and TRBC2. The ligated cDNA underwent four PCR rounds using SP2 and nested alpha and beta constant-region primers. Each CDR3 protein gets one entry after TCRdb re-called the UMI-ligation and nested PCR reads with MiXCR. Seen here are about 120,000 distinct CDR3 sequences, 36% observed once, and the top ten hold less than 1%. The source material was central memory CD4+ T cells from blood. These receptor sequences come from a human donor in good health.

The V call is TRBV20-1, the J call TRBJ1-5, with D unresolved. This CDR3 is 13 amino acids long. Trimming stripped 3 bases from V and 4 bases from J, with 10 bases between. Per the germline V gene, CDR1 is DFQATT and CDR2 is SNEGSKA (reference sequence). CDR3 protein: CSASKEGNQPQHF. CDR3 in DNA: TGCAGTGCTAGTAAGGAAGGTAATCAGCCCCAGCATTTT.

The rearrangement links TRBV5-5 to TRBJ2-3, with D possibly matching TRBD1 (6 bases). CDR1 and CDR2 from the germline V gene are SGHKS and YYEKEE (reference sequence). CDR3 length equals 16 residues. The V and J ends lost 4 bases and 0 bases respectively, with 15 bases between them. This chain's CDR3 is CASSRGRQGSTDTQYF. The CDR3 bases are TGTGCCAGCAGCCGCGGTCGGCAGGGGAGCACAGATACGCAGTATTTT. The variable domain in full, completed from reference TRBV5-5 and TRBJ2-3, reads DAGVTQSPTHLIKTRGQQVTLRCSPISGHKSVSWYQQVLGQGPQFIFQYYEKEERGRGNFPDRFSARQFPNYSSELNVNALLLGDSALYLCASSRGRQGSTDTQYFGPGTRLTVL.

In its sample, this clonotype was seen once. CDR3 DNA sequence: TGTGCCAGCAATACGGACGGACACTATGGCTACACCTTC. Translation gives CASNTDGHYGYTF. The genes are TRBV6-2 or TRBV6-3 and TRBJ1-2; D gene unclear. The CDR3 runs to 13 residues. The germline V gene has CDR1 MNHEY and CDR2 SVGEGT. V lost 7 bases and J lost 3, with 12 bases in between.

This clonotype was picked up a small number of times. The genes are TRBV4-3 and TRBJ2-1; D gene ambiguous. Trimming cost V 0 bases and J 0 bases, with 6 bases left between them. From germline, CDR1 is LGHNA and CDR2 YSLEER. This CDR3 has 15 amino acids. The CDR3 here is CASSQEGLSYNEQFF. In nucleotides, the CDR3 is TGCGCCAGCAGCCAAGAAGGCCTCTCCTACAATGAGCAGTTCTTC.

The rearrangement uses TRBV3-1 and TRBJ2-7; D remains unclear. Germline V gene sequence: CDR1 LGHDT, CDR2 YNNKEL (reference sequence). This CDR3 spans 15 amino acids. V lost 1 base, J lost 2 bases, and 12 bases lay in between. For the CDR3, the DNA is TGTGCCAGCAGCCAAGGGCCCAGCCCCGCCTACGAGCAGTACTTC. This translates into CASSQGPSPAYEQYF.

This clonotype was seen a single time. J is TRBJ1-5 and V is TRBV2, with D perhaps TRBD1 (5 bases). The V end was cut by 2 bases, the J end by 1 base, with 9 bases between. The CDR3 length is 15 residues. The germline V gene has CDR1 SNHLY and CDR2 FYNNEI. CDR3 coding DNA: TGTGCCAGCAGTGAAAGGACAAACAGCAATCAGCCCCAGCATTTT. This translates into CASSERTNSNQPQHF.

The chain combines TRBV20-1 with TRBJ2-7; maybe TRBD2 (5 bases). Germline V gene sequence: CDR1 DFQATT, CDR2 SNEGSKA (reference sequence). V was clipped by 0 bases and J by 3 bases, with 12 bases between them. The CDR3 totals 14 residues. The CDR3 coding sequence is TGCAGTGCTAGAGATTCGGGGAACGTCTACGAGCAGTACTTC. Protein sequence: CSARDSGNVYEQYF.

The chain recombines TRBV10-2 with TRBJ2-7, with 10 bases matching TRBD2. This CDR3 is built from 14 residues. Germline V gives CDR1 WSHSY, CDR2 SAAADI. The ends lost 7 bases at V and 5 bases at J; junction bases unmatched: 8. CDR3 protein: CASNKREGLDEQYF. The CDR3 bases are TGCGCCAGCAATAAGCGGGAGGGCCTGGACGAGCAGTACTTC.

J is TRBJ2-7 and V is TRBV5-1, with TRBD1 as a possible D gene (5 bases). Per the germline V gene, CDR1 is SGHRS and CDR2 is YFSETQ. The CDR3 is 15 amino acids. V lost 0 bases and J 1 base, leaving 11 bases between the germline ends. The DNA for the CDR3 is TGCGCCAGCAGCTTGGCCCCGACAGAGTCCTACGAGCAGTACTTC. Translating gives CASSLAPTESYEQYF.

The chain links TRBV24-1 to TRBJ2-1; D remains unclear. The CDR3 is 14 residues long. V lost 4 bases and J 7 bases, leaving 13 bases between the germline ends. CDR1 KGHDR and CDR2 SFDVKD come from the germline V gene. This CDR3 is CATSDVRARNEQFF. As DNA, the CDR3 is TGTGCCACCAGTGACGTACGAGCTAGGAATGAGCAGTTCTTC.

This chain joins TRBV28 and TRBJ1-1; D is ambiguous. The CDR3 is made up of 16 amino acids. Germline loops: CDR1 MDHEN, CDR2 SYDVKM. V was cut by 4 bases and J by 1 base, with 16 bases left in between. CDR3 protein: CASSSLVGARNTEAFF. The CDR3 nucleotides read TGTGCCAGCAGTTCCCTTGTGGGAGCCAGGAACACTGAAGCTTTCTTT.

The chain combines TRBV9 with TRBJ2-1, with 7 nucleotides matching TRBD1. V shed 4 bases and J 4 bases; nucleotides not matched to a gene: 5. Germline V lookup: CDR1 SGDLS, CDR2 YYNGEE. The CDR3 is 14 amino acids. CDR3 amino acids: CASSPRGQYNEQFF. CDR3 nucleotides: TGTGCCAGCAGCCCCCGGGGACAGTACAATGAGCAGTTCTTC.

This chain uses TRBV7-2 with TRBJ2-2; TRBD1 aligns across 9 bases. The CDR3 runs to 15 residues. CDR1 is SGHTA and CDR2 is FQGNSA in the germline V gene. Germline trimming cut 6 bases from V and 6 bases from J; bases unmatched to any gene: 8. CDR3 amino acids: CASSPLGTGSGELFF. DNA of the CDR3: TGTGCCAGCAGTCCCCTAGGGACAGGGTCCGGGGAGCTGTTTTTT.

The CDR3 region has the DNA TGCAGTGCGTCCGGGACAGGGTTTCAAGAGACCCAGTACTTC. Protein: CSASGTGFQETQYF. This chain connects TRBV20-1 to TRBJ2-5; 9 positions agree with TRBD1. The CDR3 spans 14 residues. V shed 6 bases and J 2 bases; nucleotides not matched to a gene: 7. CDR1 and CDR2 (germline): DFQATT, SNEGSKA (reference sequence).

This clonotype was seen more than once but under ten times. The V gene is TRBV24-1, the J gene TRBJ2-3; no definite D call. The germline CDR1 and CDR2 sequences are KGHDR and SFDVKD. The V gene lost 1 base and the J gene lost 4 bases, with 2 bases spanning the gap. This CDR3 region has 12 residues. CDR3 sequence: CATSDLSDTQYF. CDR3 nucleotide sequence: TGTGCCACCAGTGATTTATCAGATACGCAGTATTTT.

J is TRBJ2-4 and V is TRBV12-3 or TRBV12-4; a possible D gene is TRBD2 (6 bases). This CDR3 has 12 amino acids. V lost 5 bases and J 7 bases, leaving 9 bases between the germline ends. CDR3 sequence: CASSRDLNIQYF. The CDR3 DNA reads TGTGCCAGCAGTCGGGACTTGAACATTCAGTACTTC.

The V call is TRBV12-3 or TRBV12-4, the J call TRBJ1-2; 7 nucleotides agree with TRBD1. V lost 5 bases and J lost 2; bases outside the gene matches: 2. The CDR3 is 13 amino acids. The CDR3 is CASSDRVNYGYTF. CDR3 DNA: TGTGCCAGCAGTGACAGGGTGAACTATGGCTACACCTTC.

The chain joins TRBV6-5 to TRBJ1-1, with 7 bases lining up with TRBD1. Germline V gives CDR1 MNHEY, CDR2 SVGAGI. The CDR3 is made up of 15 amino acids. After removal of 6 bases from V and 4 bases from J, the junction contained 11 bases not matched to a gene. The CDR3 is CASSRQTGMSTEAFF. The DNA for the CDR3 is TGTGCCAGCAGCAGGCAGACAGGGATGAGCACTGAAGCTTTCTTT.